The rows below give T cell receptor beta chains drawn from one sample of a study of shared clonotypes between healthy human individuals. Data came from immunoSEQ multiplex PCR; TCRdb stores just in-frame clones and leaves some out. The sample lists more than 2 million clones, approximately 94% occurring once. The sample consisted of naive CD4+ T cells sorted from blood. These TCRs come from a man between 18 and 29 years old in good health. Both conserved end residues are part of each CDR3. The order of the fields is J gene, V gene, CDR3 protein.

>TRBJ2-7|TRBV7-2
CASRQFQGASYEQYF
>TRBJ2-5|TRBV7-2
CASSRTGDETQYF
>TRBJ2-7|TRBV6-1
CASNFGGAYEQYF
>TRBJ2-1|TRBV6-4
CASSGGQGAYNEQFF
>TRBJ2-2|TRBV6-1
CASSEFMASADWGELFF
>TRBJ1-2|TRBV5-5
CASSLAQGARGYTF
>TRBJ2-3|TRBV12-5
CASGLSRDSFTDTQYF
>TRBJ2-1|TRBV9
CASSVSSGTHNEQFF
>TRBJ2-7|TRBV9
CASSPTGTGPYEQYF
>TRBJ1-3|TRBV18
CASSRTMENTIYF
>TRBJ2-7|TRBV5-1
CASSLVGTGSYEQYF
>TRBJ2-7|TRBV6-1
CASRPGQNYEQYF
>TRBJ1-2|TRBV28
CASSSQGARGYTF
>TRBJ1-1|TRBV11-1
CASSFKDARAFF
>TRBJ2-1|TRBV7-9
CASSLVGNEQFF
>TRBJ2-5|TRBV7-9
CASSLASGTGIGETQYF
>TRBJ1-1|TRBV7-2
CASSPHLNTEAFF
>TRBJ2-5|TRBV5-4
CASSPGPERETQYF
>TRBJ2-7|TRBV28
CASNRLSEQYF
>TRBJ1-1|TRBV18
CASSPLPGQGEAFF
>TRBJ2-7|TRBV6-6
CASSYSRGNEQYF
>TRBJ1-5|TRBV10-3
CAISETADSNQPQHF
>TRBJ2-5|TRBV11-3
CASSLQGFQETQYF
>TRBJ2-5|TRBV5-1
CASMGGSEATQYF
>TRBJ1-1|TRBV29-1
CSVGLGGMEAFF
>TRBJ2-3|TRBV7-2
CASSPSAKDTQYF
>TRBJ2-7|TRBV11-2
CASSLVGRGASYEQYF
>TRBJ2-1|TRBV4-3
CASSQGGGLAGGRHNEQFF
>TRBJ2-7|TRBV30
CAWRGLAGAHEQYF
>TRBJ1-6|TRBV28
CASSSSSLERSPLHF
>TRBJ2-5|TRBV7-8
CASSVGTSGYQETQYF
>TRBJ2-7|TRBV7-2
CASSWNPTGTYEQYF
>TRBJ1-6|TRBV19
CASSWDRLDSPLHF
>TRBJ2-7|TRBV25-1
CASRGQGFSYEQYF
>TRBJ2-3|TRBV6-6
CASRPGGLAGTDTQYF
>TRBJ2-5|TRBV6-6
CASSPRDRAKETQYF
>TRBJ1-4|TRBV7-8
CASSRTGYNEKLFF
>TRBJ1-6|TRBV5-6
CATAAGVDSPLHF
>TRBJ2-5|TRBV2
CASIVSIISDQETQYF
>TRBJ2-2|TRBV5-1
CASSSGGSTGELFF
>TRBJ1-1|TRBV6-6
CASSGEGRGAFF
>TRBJ2-1|TRBV5-1
CASSLDTSTNEQFF
>TRBJ2-5|TRBV11-3
CASSPGLAGPQETQYF
>TRBJ2-5|TRBV2
CASSRQRGYQETQYF
>TRBJ2-1|TRBV5-1
CASSTAGGSNEQFF
>TRBJ1-5|TRBV10-3
CAIADRNQPQHF
>TRBJ2-3|TRBV5-1
CASSLGLAGGPAGTDTQYF
>TRBJ1-1|TRBV29-1
CSVELQGRNTEAFF
>TRBJ1-4|TRBV4-1
CASSQLIFQANEKLFF
>TRBJ2-7|TRBV18
CASSSNNDEQYF
>TRBJ1-2|TRBV6-5
CASSFVDGYTF
>TRBJ1-6|TRBV5-1
CASSPRMDRGNSPLHF
>TRBJ2-2|TRBV30
CAWSKAGELFF
>TRBJ2-2|TRBV10-1
CASSEVVSGSGELFF
>TRBJ1-5|TRBV5-6
CASSWGRAQPQHF
>TRBJ2-1|TRBV11-2
CASSLDGTGGGEQFF
>TRBJ2-6|TRBV6-5
CASSYAGLTGANVLTF
>TRBJ1-5|TRBV18
CASSPSTGGLDSQHF
>TRBJ1-1|TRBV5-1
CASSFQANTEAFF
>TRBJ1-1|TRBV7-9
CASSFSVANTEAFF